These T cell receptor beta chains were read from a single sample in a study of shared clonotypes between healthy human individuals. The table came from immunoSEQ multiplex PCR; TCRdb's copy has only in-frame clones and leaves some out. Here the sample spans approximately 1.5 million clones, approximately 98% being singletons. The sequencing sample was made of naive CD4+ T cells sorted from blood. All receptors derive from a man younger than 45 in good health. Each CDR3 is given with its conserved first and last residue. A D gene is named only where the DNA matches it firmly. Rows may omit the clone size; those that give it use once, few, many or a size class.

v_call: TRBV5-5
cdr3_length: 12
j_call: TRBJ2-7
clone_size: -
d_call: -
cdr3_aa: CASSQGLYEQYF
cdr3_nt: TGTGCCAGCAGCCAGGGGCTCTACGAGCAGTACTTC

v_call: TRBV23-1
cdr3_length: 22
j_call: TRBJ2-6
clone_size: -
d_call: -
cdr3_aa: CASSQPEKNRGLQYSGANVLTF
cdr3_nt: TGCGCCAGCAGTCAACCCGAGAAAAACAGGGGACTCCAATACTCTGGGGCCAACGTCCTGACTTTC

v_call: TRBV28
cdr3_length: 14
j_call: TRBJ2-7
clone_size: -
d_call: TRBD1
cdr3_aa: CASRQGTGFYEQYF
cdr3_nt: TGTGCCAGCAGGCAAGGGACAGGGTTTTACGAGCAGTACTTC

v_call: TRBV28
cdr3_length: 15
j_call: TRBJ1-5
clone_size: once
d_call: -
cdr3_aa: CASNLGGDPHRPQHF
cdr3_nt: TGTGCCAGCAATCTGGGGGGTGACCCGCATAGGCCCCAGCATTTT

v_call: TRBV6-6
cdr3_length: 12
j_call: TRBJ2-1
clone_size: -
d_call: -
cdr3_aa: CASSFHNNEQFF
cdr3_nt: TGTGCCAGCAGTTTCCATAACAATGAGCAGTTCTTC

v_call: TRBV2
cdr3_length: 14
j_call: TRBJ1-5
clone_size: -
d_call: TRBD1
cdr3_aa: CASSTTGGNQPQHF
cdr3_nt: TGTGCCAGCAGCACGACAGGGGGCAATCAGCCCCAGCATTTT

v_call: TRBV20-1
cdr3_length: 10
j_call: TRBJ1-2
clone_size: -
d_call: -
cdr3_aa: CSASNYGYTF
cdr3_nt: TGCAGTGCTTCTAACTATGGCTACACCTTC

v_call: TRBV5-4
cdr3_length: 14
j_call: TRBJ1-4
clone_size: -
d_call: -
cdr3_aa: CASSTPATNEKLFF
cdr3_nt: TGTGCCAGCAGTACACCTGCAACTAATGAAAAACTGTTTTTT

v_call: TRBV6-1
cdr3_length: 15
j_call: TRBJ1-5
clone_size: -
d_call: -
cdr3_aa: CASLDQIYSNQPQHF
cdr3_nt: TGTGCCAGCCTTGACCAAATCTATAGCAATCAGCCCCAGCATTTT

v_call: TRBV19
cdr3_length: 13
j_call: TRBJ1-2
clone_size: -
d_call: -
cdr3_aa: CASSTRTDDGYTF
cdr3_nt: TGTGCCAGTAGTACCAGGACAGACGATGGCTACACCTTC

v_call: TRBV6-5
cdr3_length: 14
j_call: TRBJ2-7
clone_size: -
d_call: -
cdr3_aa: CASSRGPSYYEQYF
cdr3_nt: TGTGCCAGCAGTCGAGGACCTTCCTACTACGAGCAGTACTTC

v_call: TRBV29-1
cdr3_length: 13
j_call: TRBJ1-1
clone_size: -
d_call: -
cdr3_aa: CSVAPLLVPEAFF
cdr3_nt: TGCAGCGTGGCCCCCCTGCTGGTCCCTGAAGCTTTCTTT

v_call: TRBV6-6
cdr3_length: 14
j_call: TRBJ2-7
clone_size: -
d_call: TRBD1
cdr3_aa: CASSQRTGSYEQYF
cdr3_nt: TGTGCCAGCAGTCAAAGGACAGGCTCCTACGAGCAGTACTTC

v_call: TRBV6-1
cdr3_length: 17
j_call: TRBJ2-6
clone_size: -
d_call: -
cdr3_aa: CASSVVVRVSGANVLTF
cdr3_nt: TGTGCCAGCAGTGTGGTGGTGAGGGTCTCTGGGGCCAACGTCCTGACTTTC

v_call: TRBV27
cdr3_length: 16
j_call: TRBJ2-1
clone_size: -
d_call: -
cdr3_aa: CASSLRLGGWGNEQFF
cdr3_nt: TGTGCCAGCAGTTTACGACTAGGCGGATGGGGGAATGAGCAGTTCTTC

v_call: TRBV11-2
cdr3_length: 15
j_call: TRBJ2-7
clone_size: -
d_call: TRBD1
cdr3_aa: CASSLAGTGPYEQYF
cdr3_nt: TGTGCCAGCAGCTTAGCGGGGACAGGGCCCTACGAGCAGTACTTC

v_call: TRBV7-2
cdr3_length: 13
j_call: TRBJ2-2
clone_size: -
d_call: -
cdr3_aa: CASSRRRTGELFF
cdr3_nt: TGTGCCAGCAGCCGAAGACGCACCGGGGAGCTGTTTTTT

v_call: TRBV28
cdr3_length: 13
j_call: TRBJ2-7
clone_size: -
d_call: -
cdr3_aa: CASTFTVESEQYF
cdr3_nt: TGTGCCAGCACCTTCACTGTCGAAAGCGAGCAGTACTTC

v_call: TRBV7-9
cdr3_length: 14
j_call: TRBJ2-1
clone_size: -
d_call: TRBD1
cdr3_aa: CASSETGARLEQFF
cdr3_nt: TGTGCCAGCAGCGAAACAGGGGCGAGGCTTGAGCAGTTCTTC

v_call: TRBV11-2
cdr3_length: 15
j_call: TRBJ2-1
clone_size: once
d_call: TRBD2
cdr3_aa: CASSSGLAGDNEQFF
cdr3_nt: TGTGCCAGCAGCTCGGGACTAGCGGGAGACAATGAGCAGTTCTTC

v_call: TRBV11-3
cdr3_length: 14
j_call: TRBJ2-5
clone_size: -
d_call: -
cdr3_aa: CASSSAAAQETQYF
cdr3_nt: TGTGCCAGCAGCTCAGCAGCGGCCCAAGAGACCCAGTACTTC

v_call: TRBV9
cdr3_length: 13
j_call: TRBJ1-2
clone_size: -
d_call: -
cdr3_aa: CASSVDSSYGYTF
cdr3_nt: TGTGCCAGCAGCGTAGATTCCAGCTATGGCTACACCTTC

v_call: TRBV11-3
cdr3_length: 15
j_call: TRBJ2-1
clone_size: -
d_call: -
cdr3_aa: CASSLRGAFGNEQFF
cdr3_nt: TGTGCCAGCAGCTTAAGGGGGGCCTTTGGCAATGAGCAGTTCTTC

v_call: TRBV29-1
cdr3_length: 13
j_call: TRBJ1-5
clone_size: -
d_call: -
cdr3_aa: CSVQFGGDQPQHF
cdr3_nt: TGCAGCGTTCAATTCGGGGGCGATCAGCCCCAGCATTTT

v_call: TRBV27
cdr3_length: 15
j_call: TRBJ2-5
clone_size: once
d_call: TRBD1
cdr3_aa: CASSLQGAGGETQYF
cdr3_nt: TGTGCCAGCAGTCTACAGGGGGCTGGGGGGGAGACCCAGTACTTC

v_call: TRBV7-2
cdr3_length: 14
j_call: TRBJ1-1
clone_size: -
d_call: -
cdr3_aa: CASSMTSKNTEAFF
cdr3_nt: TGTGCCAGCAGTATGACGTCTAAGAACACTGAAGCTTTCTTT

v_call: TRBV7-3
cdr3_length: 16
j_call: TRBJ2-3
clone_size: -
d_call: TRBD2
cdr3_aa: CASSPGLAGVRDTQYF
cdr3_nt: TGTGCCAGCAGCCCCGGACTAGCGGGAGTAAGAGATACGCAGTATTTT

v_call: TRBV5-4
cdr3_length: 13
j_call: TRBJ2-7
clone_size: -
d_call: TRBD1
cdr3_aa: CASSSTGVREQYF
cdr3_nt: TGTGCCAGCAGCTCAACAGGGGTACGCGAGCAGTACTTC

v_call: TRBV20-1
cdr3_length: 11
j_call: TRBJ2-3
clone_size: -
d_call: -
cdr3_aa: CSASHSNTQYF
cdr3_nt: TGCAGTGCTAGTCATAGCAATACGCAGTATTTT

v_call: TRBV11-2
cdr3_length: 13
j_call: TRBJ2-2
clone_size: -
d_call: -
cdr3_aa: CASSPQVPGELFF
cdr3_nt: TGTGCCAGCAGCCCCCAGGTCCCCGGGGAGCTGTTTTTT

v_call: TRBV7-2
cdr3_length: 16
j_call: TRBJ2-7
clone_size: -
d_call: -
cdr3_aa: CASSLMVAPPSYEQYF
cdr3_nt: TGTGCCAGCAGCCTAATGGTCGCGCCCCCCTCCTACGAGCAGTACTTC

v_call: TRBV10-3
cdr3_length: 17
j_call: TRBJ2-3
clone_size: -
d_call: TRBD2
cdr3_aa: CAISGETSGTSTDTQYF
cdr3_nt: TGTGCCATCAGTGGGGAGACTAGCGGGACGAGCACAGATACGCAGTATTTT

v_call: TRBV7-8
cdr3_length: 11
j_call: TRBJ2-2
clone_size: once
d_call: -
cdr3_aa: CASSFTGELFF
cdr3_nt: TGTGCCAGCAGTTTTACCGGGGAGCTGTTTTTT

v_call: TRBV18
cdr3_length: 16
j_call: TRBJ2-1
clone_size: -
d_call: TRBD2
cdr3_aa: CASSSLASGLYNEQFF
cdr3_nt: TGTGCCAGCTCATCTTTGGCTAGCGGGTTATACAATGAGCAGTTCTTC

v_call: TRBV5-1
cdr3_length: 14
j_call: TRBJ2-5
clone_size: -
d_call: -
cdr3_aa: CASSIGQSQETQYF
cdr3_nt: TGCGCCAGCAGCATAGGACAGAGCCAAGAGACCCAGTACTTC

v_call: TRBV6-5
cdr3_length: 13
j_call: TRBJ2-7
clone_size: -
d_call: TRBD1
cdr3_aa: CASRRTGFYEQYF
cdr3_nt: TGTGCCAGCAGGAGGACAGGCTTTTACGAGCAGTACTTC

v_call: TRBV11-2
cdr3_length: 17
j_call: TRBJ2-2
clone_size: -
d_call: TRBD2
cdr3_aa: CASSLGWASGTTGELFF
cdr3_nt: TGTGCCAGCAGCTTAGGGTGGGCTAGCGGGACCACCGGGGAGCTGTTTTTT

v_call: TRBV28
cdr3_length: 13
j_call: TRBJ1-2
clone_size: -
d_call: -
cdr3_aa: CASRAITNYGYTF
cdr3_nt: TGTGCCAGCAGGGCAATTACTAACTATGGCTACACCTTC

v_call: TRBV20-1
cdr3_length: 11
j_call: TRBJ2-1
clone_size: -
d_call: -
cdr3_aa: CSGELYNEQFF
cdr3_nt: TGCAGTGGTGAGCTCTACAATGAGCAGTTCTTC

v_call: TRBV9
cdr3_length: 14
j_call: TRBJ2-5
clone_size: -
d_call: TRBD1
cdr3_aa: CASSVGQLQETQYF
cdr3_nt: TGTGCCAGCAGCGTGGGACAGCTCCAAGAGACCCAGTACTTC

v_call: TRBV11-1
cdr3_length: 15
j_call: TRBJ2-3
clone_size: -
d_call: -
cdr3_aa: CASSLRRVGTDTQYF
cdr3_nt: TGTGCCAGCAGTCTAAGGCGGGTCGGCACAGATACGCAGTATTTT

v_call: TRBV2
cdr3_length: 15
j_call: TRBJ2-1
clone_size: -
d_call: -
cdr3_aa: CASSGPGLTYNEQFF
cdr3_nt: TGTGCCAGCAGTGGCCCGGGTCTAACCTACAATGAGCAGTTCTTC